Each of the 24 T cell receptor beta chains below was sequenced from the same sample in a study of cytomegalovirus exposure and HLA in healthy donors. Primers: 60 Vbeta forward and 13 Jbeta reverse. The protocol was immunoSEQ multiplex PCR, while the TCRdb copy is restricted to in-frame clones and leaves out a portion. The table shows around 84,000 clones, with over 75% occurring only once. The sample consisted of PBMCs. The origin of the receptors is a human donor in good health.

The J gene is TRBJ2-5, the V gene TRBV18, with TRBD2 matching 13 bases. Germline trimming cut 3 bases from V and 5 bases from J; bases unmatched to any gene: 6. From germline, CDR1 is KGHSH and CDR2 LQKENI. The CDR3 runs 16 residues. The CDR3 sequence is CASSPTSGGAEETQYF. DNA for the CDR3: TGTGCCAGCTCACCTACTAGCGGGGGGGCCGAGGAGACCCAGTACTTC. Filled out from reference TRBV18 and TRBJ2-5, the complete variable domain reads NAGVMQNPRHLVRRRGQEARLRCSPMKGHSHVYWYRQLPEEGLKFMVYLQKENIIDESGMPKERFSAEFPKEGPSILRIQQVVRGDSAAYFCASSPTSGGAEETQYFGPGTRLLVL.

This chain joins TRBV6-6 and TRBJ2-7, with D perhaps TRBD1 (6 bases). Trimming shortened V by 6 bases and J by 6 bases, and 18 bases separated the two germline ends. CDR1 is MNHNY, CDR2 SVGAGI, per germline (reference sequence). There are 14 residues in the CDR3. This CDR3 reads CASSPLGQGPEQYF. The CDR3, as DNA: TGTGCCAGCAGCCCGTTAGGGCAGGGGCCCGAGCAGTACTTC.

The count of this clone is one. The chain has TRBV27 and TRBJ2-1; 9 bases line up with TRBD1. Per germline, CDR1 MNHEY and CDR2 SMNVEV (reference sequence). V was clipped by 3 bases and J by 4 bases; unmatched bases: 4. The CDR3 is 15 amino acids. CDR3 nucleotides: TGTGCCAGCAGTTTTTCCGGGACAGGGTACAATGAGCAGTTCTTC. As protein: CASSFSGTGYNEQFF.

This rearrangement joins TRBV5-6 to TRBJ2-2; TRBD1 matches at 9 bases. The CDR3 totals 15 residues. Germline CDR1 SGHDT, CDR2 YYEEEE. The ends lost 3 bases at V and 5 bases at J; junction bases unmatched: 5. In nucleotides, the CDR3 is TGTGCCAGCAGCTCCGGACAGGGGTCGACCGGGGAGCTGTTTTTT. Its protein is CASSSGQGSTGELFF.

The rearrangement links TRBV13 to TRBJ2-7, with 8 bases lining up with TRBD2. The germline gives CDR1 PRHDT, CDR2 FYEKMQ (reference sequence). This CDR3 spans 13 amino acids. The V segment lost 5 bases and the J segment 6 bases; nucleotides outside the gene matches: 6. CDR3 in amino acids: CASSQWTSSEQYF. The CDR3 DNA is TGTGCCAGCAGCCAATGGACTAGCAGCGAGCAGTACTTC. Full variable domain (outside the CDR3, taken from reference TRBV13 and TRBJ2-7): AAGVIQSPRHLIKEKRETATLKCYPIPRHDTVYWYQQGPGQDPQFLISFYEKMQSDKGSIPDRFSAQQFSDYHSELNMSSLELGDSALYFCASSQWTSSEQYFGPGTRLTVT.

The CDR3 loop is CASSKSGATDTQYF. DNA of the CDR3: TGCGCCAGCAGCAAAAGCGGGGCAACAGATACGCAGTATTTT. V usage is TRBV4-1 and J usage is TRBJ2-3, with TRBD2 matching 7 bases. Germline values: CDR1 MGHRA, CDR2 YSYEKL. This CDR3 region has 14 residues. Trimming removed 5 bases from V and 3 bases from J; junction bases left unmatched: 5.

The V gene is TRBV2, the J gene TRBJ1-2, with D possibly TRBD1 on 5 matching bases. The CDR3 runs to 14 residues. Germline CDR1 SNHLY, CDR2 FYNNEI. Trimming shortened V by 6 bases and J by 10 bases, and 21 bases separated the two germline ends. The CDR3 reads CASRGEIPRDYYTF. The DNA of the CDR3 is TGTGCCAGCAGGGGGGAGATACCACGGGACTACTACACCTTC.

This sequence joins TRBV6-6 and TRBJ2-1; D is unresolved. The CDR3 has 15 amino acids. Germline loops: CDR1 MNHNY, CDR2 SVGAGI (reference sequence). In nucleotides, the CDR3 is TGTGCTAGTACGGAGCGCCCGAACTCCTACAATGAGCAGTTCTTC. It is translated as CASTERPNSYNEQFF.

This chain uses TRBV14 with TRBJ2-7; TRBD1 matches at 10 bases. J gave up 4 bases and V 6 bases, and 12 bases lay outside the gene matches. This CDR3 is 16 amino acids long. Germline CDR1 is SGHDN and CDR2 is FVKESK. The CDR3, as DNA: TGTGCCAGCAGGGGAATGGGGACAGGGGTTTTTTACGAGCAGTACTTC. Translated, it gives CASRGMGTGVFYEQYF.

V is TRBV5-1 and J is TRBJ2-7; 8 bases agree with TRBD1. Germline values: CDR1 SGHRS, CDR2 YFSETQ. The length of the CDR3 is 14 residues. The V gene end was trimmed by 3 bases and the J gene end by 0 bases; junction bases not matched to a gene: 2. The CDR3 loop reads CASSSTGGSYEQYF. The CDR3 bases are TGCGCCAGCAGCTCAACAGGGGGCTCCTACGAGCAGTACTTC.

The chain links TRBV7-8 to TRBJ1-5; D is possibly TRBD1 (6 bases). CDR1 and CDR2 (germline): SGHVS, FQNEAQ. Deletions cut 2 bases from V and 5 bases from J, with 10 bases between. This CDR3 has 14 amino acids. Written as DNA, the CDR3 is TGTGCCAGCAGCTTATCTACAGGGCATCAGCCCCAGCATTTT. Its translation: CASSLSTGHQPQHF.

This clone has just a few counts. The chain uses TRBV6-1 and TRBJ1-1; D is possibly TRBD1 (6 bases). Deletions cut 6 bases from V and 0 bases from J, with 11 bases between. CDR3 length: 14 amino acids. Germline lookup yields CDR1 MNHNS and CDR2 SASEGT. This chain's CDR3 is CASRLTGMNTEAFF. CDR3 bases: TGTGCCAGCAGATTAACAGGGATGAACACTGAAGCTTTCTTT.

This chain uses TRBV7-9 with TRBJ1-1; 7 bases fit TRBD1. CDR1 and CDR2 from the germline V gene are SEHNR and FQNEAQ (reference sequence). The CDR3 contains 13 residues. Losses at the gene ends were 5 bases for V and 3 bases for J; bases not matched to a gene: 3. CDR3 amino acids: CASSRQGYTEAFF. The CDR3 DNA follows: TGTGCCAGCAGCAGACAGGGCTACACTGAAGCTTTCTTT.

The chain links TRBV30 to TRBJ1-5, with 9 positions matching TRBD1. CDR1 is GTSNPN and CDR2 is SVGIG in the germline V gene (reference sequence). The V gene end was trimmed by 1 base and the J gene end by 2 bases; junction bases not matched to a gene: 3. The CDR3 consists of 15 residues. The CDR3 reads CAWSGTGVGNQPQHF. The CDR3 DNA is TGTGCCTGGAGTGGGACAGGGGTTGGCAATCAGCCCCAGCATTTT.

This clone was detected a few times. The CDR3 nucleotides are TGTGCCTGGAGTGTACAGTCCCCGTATCGGACATCAGCCCGCGAGCAGTACTTC. It encodes CAWSVQSPYRTSAREQYF. The chain combines TRBV30 with TRBJ2-7; D may be TRBD1 (5 bases). Looked up from germline, CDR1 is GTSNPN and CDR2 is SVGIG (reference sequence). The CDR3 has 18 residues. The V end was cut by 0 bases, the J end by 6 bases, with 27 bases between.

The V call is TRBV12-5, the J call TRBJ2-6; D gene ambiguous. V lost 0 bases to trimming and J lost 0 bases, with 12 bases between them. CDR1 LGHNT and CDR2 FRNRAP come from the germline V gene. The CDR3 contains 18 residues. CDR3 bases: TGTGCTAGTGGTTTGGTACTCGACGGAGTCTCTGGGGCCAACGTCCTGACTTTC. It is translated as CASGLVLDGVSGANVLTF.

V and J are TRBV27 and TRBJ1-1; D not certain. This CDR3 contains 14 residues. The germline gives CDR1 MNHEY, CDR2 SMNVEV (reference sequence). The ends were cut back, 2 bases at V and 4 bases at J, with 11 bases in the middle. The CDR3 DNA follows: TGTGCCAGCAGTTTAACACGCCGAGGCACTGAAGCTTTCTTT. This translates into CASSLTRRGTEAFF.

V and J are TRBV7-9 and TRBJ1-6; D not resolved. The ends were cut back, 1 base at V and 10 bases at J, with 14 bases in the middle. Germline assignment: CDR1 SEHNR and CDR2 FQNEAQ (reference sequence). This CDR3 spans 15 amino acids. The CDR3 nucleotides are TGTGCCAGCAGCTTAGTGTCCCCAGGATTATCACCCCTCCACTTT. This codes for CASSLVSPGLSPLHF.

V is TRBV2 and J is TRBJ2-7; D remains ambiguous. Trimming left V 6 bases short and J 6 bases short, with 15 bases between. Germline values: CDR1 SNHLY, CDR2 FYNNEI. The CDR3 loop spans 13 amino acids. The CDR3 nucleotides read TGTGCCAGCAGCGCCGAACGTGGTAGCGAGCAGTACTTC. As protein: CASSAERGSEQYF.

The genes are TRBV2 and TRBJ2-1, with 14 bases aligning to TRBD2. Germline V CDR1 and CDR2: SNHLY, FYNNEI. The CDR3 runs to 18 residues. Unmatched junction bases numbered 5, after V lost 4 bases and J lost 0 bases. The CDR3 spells CASSGGTSGGYSYNEQFF. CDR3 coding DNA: TGTGCCAGCAGTGGAGGGACTAGCGGGGGTTACTCCTACAATGAGCAGTTCTTC.

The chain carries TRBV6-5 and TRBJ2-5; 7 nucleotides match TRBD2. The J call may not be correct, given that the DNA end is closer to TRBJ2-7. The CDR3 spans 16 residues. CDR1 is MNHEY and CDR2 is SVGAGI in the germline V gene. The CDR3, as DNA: TGTGCCAGCAGTTACTCGCCAGCGGGGCGTGTCTACGAGCAGTACTTC. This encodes CASSYSPAGRVYEQYF.

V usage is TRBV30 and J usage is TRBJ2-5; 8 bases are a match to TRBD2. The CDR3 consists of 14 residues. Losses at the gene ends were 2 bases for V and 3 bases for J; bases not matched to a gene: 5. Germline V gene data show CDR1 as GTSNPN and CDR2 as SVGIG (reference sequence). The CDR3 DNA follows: TGTGCCTGGAGTCGGGGACTAGGGGAAGAGACCCAGTACTTC. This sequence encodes CAWSRGLGEETQYF.

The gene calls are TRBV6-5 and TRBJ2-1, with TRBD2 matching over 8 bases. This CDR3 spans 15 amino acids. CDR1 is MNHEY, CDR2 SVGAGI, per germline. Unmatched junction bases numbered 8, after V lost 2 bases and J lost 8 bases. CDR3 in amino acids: CASSYRGGPWDEQFF. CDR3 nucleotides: TGTGCCAGCAGTTACCGGGGGGGCCCGTGGGATGAGCAGTTCTTC.

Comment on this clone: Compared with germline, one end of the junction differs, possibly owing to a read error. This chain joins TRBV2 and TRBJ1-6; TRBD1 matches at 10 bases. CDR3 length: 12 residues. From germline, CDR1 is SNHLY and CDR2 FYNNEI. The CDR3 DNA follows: TGTGCCACCCGGGACAGGGGTACACCCCTCAACTTT. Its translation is CATRDRGTPLNF.